Shown below are 28 T cell receptor beta chains from a single sample sequenced in a study of shared T cell receptors in the human thymus. Libraries were prepared by immunoSEQ multiplex PCR; TCRdb keeps only in-frame clonotypes and omits some of them. This table has 500,000 to 550,000 clones, 75% to 85% appearing once. The same data also went into a second study, on human thymus T cells.

Sequencing was done on a sample of thymocytes. All receptors derive from a boy less than two years old with a congenital heart defect.

This sequence joins TRBV5-1 and TRBJ2-7; 7 bases fit TRBD1. This CDR3 region has 15 residues. The junction had 11 bases not matched to a gene; V was cut back by 5 bases and J by 3 bases. From germline, CDR1 is SGHRS and CDR2 YFSETQ. The CDR3 reads CASSEGGQAFYEQYF. CDR3 DNA: TGCGCCAGCAGTGAGGGTGGACAGGCCTTCTACGAGCAGTACTTC.

CDR3 nucleotide sequence: TGCGCCAGCAGTGAGGGATTACAGGGGGACGGGGAGACCCAGTACTTC. Its protein product is CASSEGLQGDGETQYF. The gene calls are TRBV10-2 and TRBJ2-5, with TRBD1 matching over 8 bases. V dropped 2 bases and J dropped 5; count of bases not matched to a gene: 10. CDR1 and CDR2 from the germline V gene are WSHSY and SAAADI. The CDR3 runs to 16 residues.

V and J are TRBV6-6 and TRBJ2-6; 10 bases line up with TRBD1. The V gene's germline CDR1 is MNHNY and CDR2 SVGAGI (reference sequence). The V segment lost 6 bases and the J segment 2 bases; nucleotides outside the gene matches: 4. CDR3 length: 16 amino acids. CDR3 amino acids: CASRRDRGPGANVLTF. CDR3 coding DNA: TGTGCCAGCAGACGGGACAGGGGCCCTGGGGCCAACGTCCTGACTTTC.

The chain is built from TRBV5-1 and TRBJ1-4; a possible D gene is TRBD1 (6 bases). V was clipped by 0 bases and J by 8 bases, with 14 bases between them. CDR1 is SGHRS and CDR2 is YFSETQ in the germline V gene. The CDR3 totals 15 residues. The CDR3 sequence: CASSLVTGQQEKLFF. CDR3 nucleotide sequence: TGCGCCAGCAGCTTGGTGACAGGACAACAAGAAAAACTGTTTTTT.

The chain uses TRBV4-2 and TRBJ2-7; possibly TRBD1 for D (6 bases). Germline V gene data show CDR1 as LGHNA and CDR2 as YNFKEQ. V was pared by 3 bases and J by 0 bases, with 12 bases between. CDR3 length: 15 residues. CDR3 protein: CASSHHRDDSYEQYF. In nucleotides, the CDR3 is TGTGCCAGCAGCCACCACAGGGATGACTCCTACGAGCAGTACTTC.

V is TRBV30 and J is TRBJ2-5; a possible D gene is TRBD2 (7 bases). The V end lost 1 base, the J end lost 4 bases, and 22 bases lay between the germline ends. CDR3 size: 17 residues. CDR1 GTSNPN and CDR2 SVGIG come from the germline V gene (reference sequence). The CDR3 reads CAWSATTRGGGGETQYF. The DNA of the CDR3 is TGTGCCTGGAGTGCCACAACACGGGGAGGGGGTGGAGAGACCCAGTACTTC.

This clone was counted between two and nine times. Mismatch with germline at one junction end may stem from a read error. V and J are TRBV19 and TRBJ2-5, with D possibly TRBD1 on 6 matching bases. Germline CDR1 is LNHDA and CDR2 is SQIVND (reference sequence). The CDR3 spans 11 residues. The CDR3 coding sequence is TGTGCCAGTAGTGACAGGATGGGTCCCCACTTC. It specifies CASSDRMGPHF.

V gene TRBV20-1 combines with J gene TRBJ2-1, with D perhaps TRBD1 (6 bases). This CDR3 spans 11 amino acids. Trimming took off 6 bases at V and 10 bases at J, with 13 bases between the two ends. CDR1 and CDR2 (germline): DFQATT, SNEGSKA (reference sequence). The CDR3 loop is CSARTEREQFF. CDR3 DNA: TGCAGTGCGAGGACAGAGAGGGAGCAGTTCTTC.

This chain uses TRBV25-1 with TRBJ2-1; tentatively, D is TRBD2 (7 bases). The germline gives CDR1 MGHDK, CDR2 SYGVNS. There are 16 residues in the CDR3. The V gene lost 2 bases and the J gene lost 9 bases, with 20 bases spanning the gap. This CDR3 reads CASSEAGVVGGSEQFF. The DNA of the CDR3 is TGTGCCAGCAGTGAAGCGGGAGTTGTAGGGGGGAGTGAGCAGTTCTTC. The full variable domain, its missing parts supplied by reference TRBV25-1 and TRBJ2-1, is EADIYQTPRYLVIGTGKKITLECSQTMGHDKMYWYQQDPGMELHLIHYSYGVNSTEKGDLSSESTVSRIRTEHFPLTLESARPSHTSQYLCASSEAGVVGGSEQFFGPGTRLTVL.

The chain couples TRBV7-8 to TRBJ2-5; TRBD2 matches at 16 bases. J gave up 5 bases and V 5 bases, and 5 bases lay outside the gene matches. The germline V gene encodes CDR1 SGHVS and CDR2 FQNEAQ. The CDR3 covers 16 residues. This CDR3 is CASSPMGLAGGETQYF. DNA for the CDR3: TGTGCCAGCAGCCCCATGGGACTAGCGGGAGGGGAGACCCAGTACTTC. Drawing the rest from reference TRBV7-8 and TRBJ2-5, the complete variable domain is GAGVSQSPRYKVAKRGQDVALRCDPISGHVSLFWYQQALGQGPEFLTYFQNEAQLDKSGLPSDRFFAERPEGSVSTLKIQRTQQEDSAVYLCASSPMGLAGGETQYFGPGTRLLVL.

V gene TRBV5-1 combines with J gene TRBJ1-1, with 9 nucleotides matching TRBD1. The CDR3 has 14 amino acids. Germline V gene lookup returns CDR1 SGHRS and CDR2 YFSETQ. The junction had 6 bases not matched to a gene; V was cut back by 4 bases and J by 5 bases. CDR3 protein: CASSVWDRVTEAFF. CDR3 bases: TGCGCCAGCAGCGTATGGGACAGGGTAACTGAAGCTTTCTTT. The whole variable domain, remainder taken from reference TRBV5-1 and TRBJ1-1, is KAGVTQTPRYLIKTRGQQVTLSCSPISGHRSVSWYQQTPGQGLQFLFEYFSETQRNKGNFPGRFSGRQFSNSRSEMNVSTLELGDSALYLCASSVWDRVTEAFFGQGTRLTVV.

This chain connects TRBV30 to TRBJ2-7; D uncertain. Germline V gene data show CDR1 as GTSNPN and CDR2 as SVGIG (reference sequence). This CDR3 has 12 amino acids. V lost 4 bases to trimming and J lost 4 bases, with 11 bases between them. This chain's CDR3 is CAWIPEEYEQYF. DNA of the CDR3: TGTGCCTGGATACCCGAGGAGTACGAGCAGTACTTC.

This clone was counted between two and nine times. The rearrangement links TRBV19 to TRBJ1-5, with 7 bases fitting TRBD1. The CDR3 is 14 residues long. J was trimmed by 0 bases and V by 7 bases; bases with no gene match: 3. CDR1 and CDR2 from the germline V gene are LNHDA and SQIVND (reference sequence). The DNA of the CDR3 is TGTGCCAGTACGGCAGGGGGTAGCAATCAGCCCCAGCATTTT. This translates into CASTAGGSNQPQHF.

This rearrangement joins TRBV4-1 to TRBJ2-2, with D uncertain. CDR1 and CDR2 from the germline V gene are MGHRA and YSYEKL. Between the trimmed V and J ends, which lost 5 bases and 2 bases, there was a span of 18 bases. The CDR3 is made up of 17 amino acids. CDR3 loop: CASSSRRAIVNTGELFF. For the CDR3, the DNA is TGCGCCAGCAGCTCGCGCCGAGCTATTGTTAACACCGGGGAGCTGTTTTTT.

In this sample, this clone turned up a few times. The chain couples TRBV28 to TRBJ2-5, with 8 bases aligning to TRBD1. The CDR3 loop spans 13 amino acids. Germline V gene data show CDR1 as MDHEN and CDR2 as SYDVKM. Trimming cost V 6 bases and J 4 bases; bases outside gene matches: 4. As DNA, the CDR3 is TGTGCCAGCAGGACAGGGGTACGAGAGACCCAGTACTTC. This sequence encodes CASRTGVRETQYF.

In this sample, this clone turned up once. This sequence joins TRBV4-2 and TRBJ2-7; 14 bases align to TRBD2. V dropped 3 bases and J dropped 3; count of bases not matched to a gene: 10. The germline V gene encodes CDR1 LGHNA and CDR2 YNFKEQ. The CDR3 is made up of 18 amino acids. The CDR3 DNA reads TGTGCCAGCAGCCATCCCGCCGGGACTAGCGGGAGTTACTACGAGCAGTACTTC. It is translated as CASSHPAGTSGSYYEQYF.

This clone was detected only a few times. V is TRBV27 and J is TRBJ2-5, with a possible D match to TRBD1 (5 bases). Per the germline V gene, CDR1 is MNHEY and CDR2 is SMNVEV (reference sequence). Trimming shortened V by 5 bases and J by 5 bases, and 15 bases separated the two germline ends. The CDR3 covers 14 residues. CDR3 region: CASSHPGLRETQYF. CDR3 bases: TGTGCCAGCAGTCACCCAGGGCTGAGGGAGACCCAGTACTTC.

Only a few counts were recorded for this clone. The chain links TRBV15 to TRBJ1-3; D is undetermined. Looked up from germline, CDR1 is LNHNV and CDR2 is YYDKDF (reference sequence). Trimming stripped 6 bases from V and 0 bases from J, with 18 bases between. The CDR3 has 17 residues. CDR3 in amino acids: CATRSNESCISGNTIYF. The CDR3 DNA is TGTGCCACCAGATCCAACGAGTCCTGTATCTCTGGAAACACCATATATTTT.

The chain couples TRBV11-2 to TRBJ2-7; 13 nucleotides align to TRBD2. The length of the CDR3 is 17 residues. CDR1 is SGHAT and CDR2 is FQNNGV in the germline V gene. V trimming: 1 base; J trimming: 2 bases; junction bases outside the gene matches: 5. The CDR3 loop is CASSLGVGTSGAYEQYF. Here the CDR3 DNA reads TGTGCCAGCAGCTTAGGCGTAGGGACTAGCGGGGCCTACGAGCAGTACTTC.

V usage is TRBV7-3 and J usage is TRBJ2-1, with TRBD2 matching over 10 bases. CDR1 is SGHTA and CDR2 is FQGTGA in the germline V gene. CDR3 length equals 15 residues. The V gene end was trimmed by 3 bases and the J gene end by 9 bases; junction bases not matched to a gene: 8. CDR3 nucleotides: TGTGCCAGCAGCTTTGGGCTAGCGGGAGTATCTGAGCAGTTCTTC. Encoded protein: CASSFGLAGVSEQFF.

The CDR3, as DNA: TGTGCCAGCAGTCCGAACTATGAACGGCTTGAAGCTTTCTTT. Translating gives CASSPNYERLEAFF. The chain links TRBV6-5 to TRBJ1-1; D is unresolved. Germline lookup yields CDR1 MNHEY and CDR2 SVGAGI. V lost 5 bases, J lost 7 bases, and 17 bases lay in between. This CDR3 has 14 amino acids.

V is TRBV7-9 and J is TRBJ2-5; 10 bases fit TRBD1. The CDR3 totals 15 residues. V dropped 1 base and J dropped 5; count of bases not matched to a gene: 4. In germline, CDR1 is SEHNR, CDR2 FQNEAQ (reference sequence). CDR3 residues: CASSLVRDRGETQYF. CDR3 nucleotide sequence: TGTGCCAGCAGCTTAGTTAGGGACAGGGGTGAGACCCAGTACTTC.

The genes are TRBV28 and TRBJ1-2; 9 nucleotides align to TRBD1. CDR1 is MDHEN and CDR2 is SYDVKM in the germline V gene. This CDR3 is 14 amino acids long. V dropped 5 bases and J dropped 8; count of bases not matched to a gene: 9. The CDR3 loop is CASSTRTGARGYTF. The CDR3 region has the DNA TGTGCCAGCAGTACACGGACAGGGGCTAGAGGCTACACCTTC.

The rearrangement joins TRBV6-6 to TRBJ1-3, with D hard to call. The CDR3 covers 16 residues. The ends were cut back, 6 bases at V and 0 bases at J, with 15 bases in the middle. From germline, CDR1 is MNHNY and CDR2 SVGAGI (reference sequence). CDR3 protein: CASRPRGGFSGNTIYF. The CDR3 bases are TGTGCCAGCAGACCCCGGGGAGGTTTCTCTGGAAACACCATATATTTT.

The chain links TRBV2 to TRBJ2-7; 7 bases are shared with TRBD1. Germline V gene lookup returns CDR1 SNHLY and CDR2 FYNNEI. The V segment lost 6 bases and the J segment 4 bases; nucleotides outside the gene matches: 9. CDR3 length: 14 residues. The CDR3 DNA sequence: TGTGCCAGCAGCTGCAGGACAGGAGAATACGAGCAGTACTTC. Protein product: CASSCRTGEYEQYF.

The chain has TRBV7-9 and TRBJ1-5, with a tentative D call TRBD1 (5 bases). Germline lookup yields CDR1 SEHNR and CDR2 FQNEAQ (reference sequence). This CDR3 is 16 amino acids long. Trimming removed 0 bases at V and 7 bases at J, with 16 bases between. The CDR3 is CASSLAGLGGMQPQHF. The CDR3, as DNA: TGTGCCAGCAGCTTAGCGGGGCTGGGCGGGATGCAGCCCCAGCATTTT.

The V call is TRBV27, the J call TRBJ1-2, with 8 bases identical to TRBD1. The V segment lost 5 bases and the J segment 1 base; nucleotides outside the gene matches: 6. Germline-derived CDR1 and CDR2 are MNHEY and SMNVEV (reference sequence). CDR3 size: 15 residues. CDR3 nucleotide sequence: TGTGCCAGCAGTCCACGGACAGGGAATAACTATGGCTACACCTTC. This encodes CASSPRTGNNYGYTF.

The J gene is TRBJ2-2, the V gene TRBV4-1, with unresolved D. Trimming took off 0 bases at V and 4 bases at J, with 9 bases between the two ends. There are 15 residues in the CDR3. Germline values: CDR1 MGHRA, CDR2 YSYEKL. The DNA of the CDR3 is TGCGCCAGCAGCCAAGATGGGCAACCCACCGGGGAGCTGTTTTTT. Its protein is CASSQDGQPTGELFF.